The 27 T cell receptor beta chains listed next were all sequenced from one sample in a study of low-dose radiotherapy and immunotherapy resistance in tumors. TRAV- and TRBV-specific primers were used for first-strand cDNA, which covered alpha and beta chains. The authors amplified TCRs for 20 PCR cycles with a constant-region primer and a V-primer adapter. A single record per CDR3 protein comes from TCRdb applying MiXCR to the reads. The sample carries more than 70,000 distinct CDR3 sequences, 30% to 40% recorded once. This sample's time point: before trial treatment. The sequencing used PBMCs, collected before treatment. The receptor set was obtained from a female donor with ovarian cancer.

V gene TRBV6-5 combines with J gene TRBJ2-6; tentative D call: TRBD2 (6 bases). Trimming stripped 0 bases from V and 0 bases from J, with 12 bases between. The CDR3 covers 18 residues. CDR1 and CDR2 (germline): MNHEY, SVGAGI. The chain's CDR3 is CASSYSGTGGSGANVLTF. CDR3 nucleotide sequence: TGTGCCAGCAGTTACTCCGGGACCGGGGGCTCTGGGGCCAACGTCCTGACTTTC.

This clonotype has at least ten counts. The chain recombines TRBV20-1 with TRBJ2-3; D possibly corresponds to TRBD2 (5 bases). Trimming took off 6 bases at V and 0 bases at J, with 19 bases between the two ends. The germline V gene encodes CDR1 DFQATT and CDR2 SNEGSKA (reference sequence). The CDR3 has 16 residues. CDR3 DNA: TGCAGTGCGAAGCCGGGGTCTCTGACTAGCACAGATACGCAGTATTTT. As protein: CSAKPGSLTSTDTQYF.

Comments on this clonotype: This likely came from a read error, as a far larger clone is one base away. The chain combines TRBV6-5 with TRBJ1-1; unclear D gene. Germline V gene lookup returns CDR1 MNHEY and CDR2 SVGAGI. CDR3 length equals 13 residues. Trimming took off 5 bases at V and 1 base at J, with 8 bases between the two ends. This CDR3 reads CASSVSANTEAFF. The CDR3 region has the DNA TGTGCCAGCAGTGTGAGCGCGAACACTGAAGCTTTCTTT.

The rearrangement uses TRBV28 and TRBJ2-7, with D possibly TRBD2 on 6 matching bases. CDR1 is MDHEN and CDR2 is SYDVKM in the germline V gene. The CDR3 sequence is 16 residues long. The CDR3 loop reads CVIAPTITGEIDEQYF. The CDR3 region has the DNA TGTGTCATAGCCCCCACGATTACGGGAGAAATCGACGAGCAGTACTTC.

The chain couples TRBV30 to TRBJ2-5, with D unresolved. Per the germline V gene, CDR1 is GTSNPN and CDR2 is SVGIG (reference sequence). Trimming took off 2 bases at V and 9 bases at J, with 13 bases between the two ends. The CDR3 covers 12 residues. The CDR3 DNA sequence: TGTGCCTGGAGTCGCGCTTCTTGGGCCCAGTACTTC. Encoded protein: CAWSRASWAQYF.

This clonotype was seen at least ten times. The gene calls are TRBV12-3 or TRBV12-4 and TRBJ2-3; no firm D call. V was trimmed by 0 bases and J by 4 bases, leaving 14 bases between them. This CDR3 comprises 16 residues. The CDR3 here is CASSLARQPSADTQYF. In DNA form, the CDR3 reads TGTGCCAGCAGTTTAGCGCGGCAGCCGTCAGCAGATACGCAGTATTTT.

This clonotype was counted ten times or more. The chain recombines TRBV5-1 with TRBJ2-2, with 8 positions matching TRBD2. The V and J ends lost 1 base and 1 base, in that order; junction bases with no gene match: 0. The CDR3 is 15 amino acids. Germline V CDR1 and CDR2: SGHRS, YFSETQ. CDR3: CASSLSGRNTGELFF. CDR3 DNA: TGCGCCAGCAGCTTGAGCGGGAGGAACACCGGGGAGCTGTTTTTT.

At least ten counts were recorded for this clonotype. The J gene is TRBJ2-4, the V gene TRBV30; 7 nucleotides match TRBD1. CDR3 length equals 13 residues. V trimming: 0 bases; J trimming: 8 bases; junction bases outside the gene matches: 4. The germline V gene has CDR1 GTSNPN and CDR2 SVGIG (reference sequence). The CDR3 spells CAWSVTGAHIQYF. As DNA, the CDR3 is TGTGCCTGGAGTGTAACAGGGGCGCACATTCAGTACTTC.

This clonotype was counted only a few times. This sequence joins TRBV5-6 and TRBJ2-5, with D possibly TRBD1 on 6 matching bases. Germline loops: CDR1 SGHDT, CDR2 YYEEEE. The CDR3 runs 16 residues. V lost 3 bases, J lost 2 bases, and 17 bases lay in between. The CDR3 loop reads CASSWGLQGQQETQYF. The CDR3 DNA reads TGTGCCAGCAGCTGGGGGCTGCAGGGTCAGCAAGAGACCCAGTACTTC.

This clonotype occurred a few times. The chain combines TRBV28 with TRBJ1-6; D is uncertain. CDR3 size: 18 residues. Trimming took 4 bases from V and 7 from J, leaving 23 bases between them. From germline, CDR1 is MDHEN and CDR2 SYDVKM. The CDR3 protein is CASSSIQWRRAGNSPLHF. CDR3 DNA: TGTGCCAGCAGTTCAATCCAGTGGAGGCGCGCCGGGAATTCACCCCTCCACTTT.

In its sample, this clonotype was seen many times. The chain carries TRBV11-2 and TRBJ1-2; D call uncertain. V lost 4 bases and J 4 bases, leaving 10 bases between the germline ends. Germline CDR1 reads SGHAT; CDR2 reads FQNNGV. The CDR3 is made up of 13 amino acids. CDR3 sequence (DNA): TGTGCCAGCAGCTCAGGAGGTCTCTATGGCTACACCTTC. This codes for CASSSGGLYGYTF.

Regarding this clonotype: The likely explanation is a read error, given a far larger clone one base away. The rearrangement links TRBV6-6 to TRBJ2-7, with 9 positions matching TRBD2. With 10 bases clipped from V and 7 bases from J, the junction kept 11 bases outside the gene matches. Germline CDR1 and CDR2: MNHNY and SVGAGI (reference sequence). CDR3 length equals 13 residues. This chain's CDR3 is CATLAGRYNEQYF. The CDR3 bases are TGTGCCACCCTAGCGGGAAGATACAATGAGCAGTACTTC.

The rearrangement links TRBV5-8 to TRBJ1-1; tentative D call: TRBD1 (5 bases). Germline CDR1 is SGHTS and CDR2 is YDEGEE. The ends were cut back, 0 bases at V and 3 bases at J, with 12 bases in the middle. CDR3 length equals 15 residues. The CDR3, as DNA: TGTGCCAGCAGCTTGGTGCTCAGGGCGGACACTGAAGCTTTCTTT. It specifies CASSLVLRADTEAFF.

Regarding this clonotype: A far larger clone is only one base removed, so a read error is likely. The chain is built from TRBV2 and TRBJ2-7; D is ambiguous. CDR1 is SNHLY and CDR2 is FYNNEI in the germline V gene. The CDR3 consists of 11 residues. CDR3 DNA: TGTGCCAGCAGAGAAGCTGGGGAGCAGTACTTC. This codes for CASREAGEQYF.

This clonotype was picked up many times. V gene TRBV5-1 combines with J gene TRBJ1-1; the D is unclear. Germline CDR1 is SGHRS and CDR2 is YFSETQ. The CDR3 loop spans 14 amino acids. V was shortened by 4 bases and J by 2 bases, with 12 bases between the two germline ends. CDR3 region: CASSVGGFNTEAFF. CDR3 nucleotides: TGCGCCAGCAGCGTGGGAGGATTTAACACTGAAGCTTTCTTT.

This clonotype was recorded at least ten times. The rearrangement uses TRBV7-8 and TRBJ2-1, with TRBD1 matching 10 bases. The germline V gene has CDR1 SGHVS and CDR2 FQNEAQ. This CDR3 has 15 residues. V shed 6 bases, J shed 4 bases, and the junction held 6 bases outside the gene matches. CDR3 amino acids: CASRPGTGAYNEQFF. The CDR3, as DNA: TGTGCCAGCAGACCCGGGACAGGGGCTTACAATGAGCAGTTCTTC.

The J gene is TRBJ2-5, the V gene TRBV5-4; D unresolved. This CDR3 spans 14 amino acids. The V end lost 4 bases, the J end lost 1 base, and 11 bases lay between the germline ends. Germline V gene data show CDR1 as SGHNT and CDR2 as YYREEE (reference sequence). The CDR3 sequence is CASSGGPRQETQYF. For the CDR3, the DNA is TGTGCCAGCAGCGGCGGACCCCGCCAAGAGACCCAGTACTTC.

The rearrangement uses TRBV5-4 and TRBJ2-1, with D perhaps matching TRBD2 (7 bases). CDR1 and CDR2 (germline): SGHNT, YYREEE (reference sequence). The length of the CDR3 is 15 residues. Trimming cost V 2 bases and J 7 bases, with 16 bases left between them. CDR3 residues: CASSFHGGPENEQFF. DNA for the CDR3: TGTGCCAGCAGCTTCCACGGGGGGCCTGAGAATGAGCAGTTCTTC.

J is TRBJ2-7 and V is TRBV29-1; D is tentatively TRBD1 or TRBD2 (5 bases each). Germline values: CDR1 SQVTM, CDR2 ANQGSEA. The CDR3 has 13 amino acids. Trimming shortened V by 7 bases and J by 5 bases, and 18 bases separated the two germline ends. CDR3 sequence reads: CSAEEGAKHEQYF. DNA for the CDR3: TGCAGCGCGGAGGAAGGGGCGAAGCACGAGCAGTACTTC.

This clonotype was observed many times. The J gene is TRBJ2-1, the V gene TRBV7-2; perhaps TRBD2 as D (6 bases). CDR1 and CDR2 from the germline V gene are SGHTA and FQGNSA. The V gene lost 1 base and the J gene lost 7 bases, with 14 bases spanning the gap. CDR3 size: 15 residues. In DNA form, the CDR3 reads TGTGCCAGCAGCTTAGTAGTAGCGGCTAGAAATGAGCAGTTCTTC. Protein sequence: CASSLVVAARNEQFF.

The genes are TRBV5-1 and TRBJ2-2; no clear D. Germline CDR1 reads SGHRS; CDR2 reads YFSETQ. CDR3 length equals 14 residues. V was shortened by 0 bases and J by 5 bases, with 8 bases between the two germline ends. The CDR3, as DNA: TGCGCCAGCAGCTTGGCCCCAGGAACCGGGGAGCTGTTTTTT. As protein: CASSLAPGTGELFF.

There are many counts of this clonotype. The rearrangement links TRBV6-6 to TRBJ1-3, with 8 bases identical to TRBD1. The CDR3 contains 14 residues. V dropped 6 bases and J dropped 2; count of bases not matched to a gene: 3. Germline CDR1 MNHNY, CDR2 SVGAGI (reference sequence). CDR3 DNA: TGTGCCAGCAGACGGACAGGGACTGGAAACACCATATATTTT. Protein: CASRRTGTGNTIYF.

The CDR3 loop is CAVPGSYNEQFF. The CDR3 DNA reads TGTGCCGTACCAGGGTCCTACAATGAGCAGTTCTTC. The chain carries TRBV28 and TRBJ2-1, with a possible D match to TRBD1 (5 bases). The ends were cut back, 11 bases at V and 1 base at J, with 9 bases in the middle. CDR3 size: 12 residues. Germline CDR1 is MDHEN and CDR2 is SYDVKM.

Concerning this clonotype itself: No DNA is shown, since the ends of the CDR3 on it are uncertain; the CDR3 is the one TCRdb lists. The chain is built from TRBV6-5 and TRBJ2-2. The CDR3 contains 14 residues when both ends are counted. Germline loops: CDR1 MNHEY, CDR2 SVGAGI. CDR3 protein: CAGRGEDTGELFFF.

This clonotype has ten or more counts. The chain uses TRBV5-4 and TRBJ2-7, with 8 bases identical to TRBD1. The germline gives CDR1 SGHNT, CDR2 YYREEE (reference sequence). This CDR3 spans 16 amino acids. Trimming at V came to 5 bases and at J to 0 bases, leaving 10 bases not matched to a gene. The CDR3 sequence: CASRKTGAQSSYEQYF. Written as DNA, the CDR3 is TGTGCCAGCAGAAAGACAGGGGCCCAGAGCTCCTACGAGCAGTACTTC.

At least ten counts were recorded for this clonotype. The chain is built from TRBV28 and TRBJ1-5; D uncertain. Trimming stripped 7 bases from V and 5 bases from J, with 18 bases between. Germline CDR1 MDHEN, CDR2 SYDVKM. The CDR3 spans 15 residues. The CDR3 nucleotides read TGTGCCAGCACTTCCCCAAAGAGATACGATCAGCCCCAGCATTTT. It yields the protein CASTSPKRYDQPQHF.

This clonotype occurred a few times. The chain uses TRBV6-2 or TRBV6-3 and TRBJ2-4; no clear D gene. The CDR3 spans 16 residues. V shed 2 bases and J shed 0 bases, with 11 bases lying between them. CDR1 and CDR2 from the germline V gene are MNHEY and SVGEGT. Here the CDR3 reads CASSYNQQVAKNIQYF. CDR3 bases: TGTGCCAGCAGTTACAATCAGCAGGTAGCCAAAAACATTCAGTACTTC.